The 23 T cell receptor beta chains below were found in one sample sequenced in a study of cytomegalovirus exposure and HLA in healthy donors. Use of 60 Vbeta and 13 Jbeta primers characterized the PCR. Here immunoSEQ multiplex PCR was the method, and the copy in TCRdb shows in-frame clones only, minus some. Found here are about 150,000 clones, roughly 83% of them singletons; the top ten hold 7.7%. Sequenced input: PBMCs. The receptors were sampled from a man aged 25 to 45 in good health and CMV-seropositive.

V is TRBV4-2 and J is TRBJ2-6; D remains unclear. Trimming stripped 3 bases from V and 0 bases from J, with 3 bases between. The length of the CDR3 is 14 residues. Germline CDR1 is LGHNA and CDR2 is YNFKEQ. CDR3 nucleotide sequence: TGTGCCAGCAGCCAGTACTCTGGGGCCAACGTCCTGACTTTC. This sequence encodes CASSQYSGANVLTF.

With regard to this clone: The identical CDR3 is also encoded by other nucleotide sequences in the sample. The chain links TRBV19 to TRBJ2-2; no reliable D call. The CDR3 spans 13 residues. CDR1 is LNHDA, CDR2 SQIVND, per germline (reference sequence). V was pared by 11 bases and J by 5 bases, with 15 bases between. The CDR3 bases are TGTGCCTCATCTGGAGTTGGGACCGGGGAGCTGTTTTTT. Translation gives CASSGVGTGELFF.

This clone came up a few times. The chain joins TRBV18 to TRBJ2-3; D is perhaps TRBD2 (5 bases). CDR3 length: 14 amino acids. V lost 4 bases, J lost 5 bases, and 13 bases lay in between. The germline V gene encodes CDR1 KGHSH and CDR2 LQKENI. The CDR3 sequence: CASSRLTSVDTQYF. The CDR3 coding sequence is TGTGCCAGCTCACGACTAACGAGCGTAGATACGCAGTATTTT.

The chain combines TRBV4-2 with TRBJ1-3; D is unclear. Germline V gene sequence: CDR1 LGHNA, CDR2 YNFKEQ. With 4 bases removed from V and 3 bases from J, the gap between germline ends came to 10 bases. The CDR3 has 14 amino acids. CDR3 DNA sequence: TGTGCCAGCAGCCTCGAGGGAGGTGGAAACACCATATATTTT. This gives the protein CASSLEGGGNTIYF.

This chain joins TRBV6-1 and TRBJ2-7; 10 bases are a match to TRBD2. The V gene's germline CDR1 is MNHNS and CDR2 SASEGT. With 0 bases clipped from V and 2 bases from J, the junction kept 4 bases outside the gene matches. The CDR3 is made up of 16 amino acids. Here the CDR3 DNA reads TGTGCCAGCAGTGAAGCGCCAGCGGGAGGGCCCTACGAGCAGTACTTC. Translation gives CASSEAPAGGPYEQYF.

The chain uses TRBV6-6 and TRBJ2-5; TRBD1 matches 9 bases. J lost 5 bases, V lost 5 bases, and 6 bases had no gene match. CDR1 is MNHNY and CDR2 is SVGAGI in the germline V gene (reference sequence). The CDR3 totals 14 residues. The CDR3 here is CASSPGQGRETQYF. The CDR3 nucleotides read TGTGCCAGCAGTCCAGGACAGGGGAGGGAGACCCAGTACTTC.

This chain joins TRBV6-1 and TRBJ1-1, with 8 bases that match TRBD1. V shed 4 bases and J 0 bases; nucleotides not matched to a gene: 7. This CDR3 has 16 residues. The germline CDR1 and CDR2 sequences are MNHNS and SASEGT. The chain's CDR3 is CASSGENRGVNTEAFF. CDR3 DNA sequence: TGTGCCAGCAGTGGGGAGAACAGGGGGGTGAACACTGAAGCTTTCTTT.

This clone was counted between two and nine times. The rearrangement joins TRBV27 to TRBJ1-1; D unclear. Trimming left V 3 bases short and J 5 bases short, with 10 bases between. Germline values: CDR1 MNHEY, CDR2 SMNVEV (reference sequence). The CDR3 runs 13 residues. CDR3 protein: CASSLRGGTEAFF. In nucleotides, the CDR3 is TGTGCCAGCAGTTTGCGGGGAGGAACTGAAGCTTTCTTT.

Only a few counts were recorded for this clone. The chain uses TRBV5-1 and TRBJ2-7; maybe TRBD2 (7 bases). Germline CDR1 and CDR2: SGHRS and YFSETQ. The CDR3 totals 15 residues. V lost 8 bases and J lost 3, with 21 bases in between. In nucleotides, the CDR3 is TGCGCCAGTAAGGAGGTTGGGGGGGCCTACTACGAGCAGTACTTC. It translates to CASKEVGGAYYEQYF. The whole variable domain, filled in from reference TRBV5-1 and TRBJ2-7, reads KAGVTQTPRYLIKTRGQQVTLSCSPISGHRSVSWYQQTPGQGLQFLFEYFSETQRNKGNFPGRFSGRQFSNSRSEMNVSTLELGDSALYLCASKEVGGAYYEQYFGPGTRLTVT.

CDR3 sequence: CASSIAGWGTYEQYF. Written as DNA, the CDR3 is TGTGCCAGTAGTATCGCAGGGTGGGGTACCTACGAGCAGTACTTC. The gene calls are TRBV19 and TRBJ2-7; D might be TRBD1 (5 bases). The germline CDR1 and CDR2 sequences are LNHDA and SQIVND (reference sequence). The V and J ends lost 3 bases and 2 bases respectively, with 14 bases between them. The CDR3 length is 15 residues.

The gene calls are TRBV10-3 and TRBJ1-5; D possibly corresponds to TRBD1 (6 bases). Per germline, CDR1 ENHRY and CDR2 SYGVKD. Trimming cost V 7 bases and J 5 bases, with 12 bases left between them. The CDR3 has 13 residues. The CDR3 DNA is TGTGCCATCAACGCACAGGGTGATCAGCCCCAGCATTTT. Translation: CAINAQGDQPQHF.

The V gene is TRBV30, the J gene TRBJ2-5; 10 bases map to TRBD2. J lost 1 base, V lost 5 bases, and 4 bases had no gene match. Germline lookup yields CDR1 GTSNPN and CDR2 SVGIG (reference sequence). The CDR3 is 14 residues long. The DNA for the CDR3 is TGTGCCTGGGGAGCGGGAGGGGGCCAAGAGACCCAGTACTTC. Amino acids: CAWGAGGGQETQYF.

The chain uses TRBV5-1 and TRBJ2-2; D not resolved. V was clipped by 0 bases and J by 9 bases, with 12 bases between them. This CDR3 spans 14 amino acids. Germline-derived CDR1 and CDR2 are SGHRS and YFSETQ. The CDR3 spells CASSLEATERELFF. CDR3 coding DNA: TGCGCCAGCAGCTTGGAAGCCACCGAGAGGGAGCTGTTTTTT.

The chain recombines TRBV11-2 with TRBJ1-3, with D unclear. Germline CDR1 SGHAT, CDR2 FQNNGV. Trimming removed 5 bases from V and 0 bases from J, with 17 bases in between. This CDR3 spans 17 amino acids. This chain's CDR3 is CASSPRLSKISGNTIYF. CDR3 nucleotides: TGTGCCAGCAGCCCAAGACTAAGCAAGATCTCTGGAAACACCATATATTTT.

The chain joins TRBV19 to TRBJ2-2; weak D call: TRBD2 (5 bases). This CDR3 is built from 15 residues. V was trimmed by 3 bases and J by 7 bases, leaving 15 bases between them. CDR1 is LNHDA, CDR2 SQIVND, per germline (reference sequence). CDR3: CASSMSPSRGGELFF. Here the CDR3 DNA reads TGTGCCAGTAGTATGTCCCCTTCCCGGGGCGGGGAGCTGTTTTTT.

The chain is built from TRBV5-6 and TRBJ2-7; D is possibly TRBD1 (5 bases). The CDR3 is 15 residues long. V lost 4 bases to trimming and J lost 6 bases, with 20 bases between them. Germline lookup yields CDR1 SGHDT and CDR2 YYEEEE. The CDR3 region is CASSLVGPFISEQYF. CDR3 DNA sequence: TGTGCCAGCAGCCTGGTGGGGCCCTTTATAAGCGAGCAGTACTTC.

J is TRBJ2-2 and V is TRBV7-3; TRBD2 matches at 11 bases. Germline loops: CDR1 SGHTA, CDR2 FQGTGA. V was pared by 8 bases and J by 7 bases, with 6 bases of the junction left unmatched. The CDR3 length is 14 residues. The CDR3 nucleotides read TGTGCCAGCGCAACCGGGACTAGCGGCGGGGAGCTGTTTTTT. Its protein product is CASATGTSGGELFF. The whole variable domain, remainder taken from reference TRBV7-3 and TRBJ2-2, is GAGVSQTPSNKVTEKGKYVELRCDPISGHTALYWYRQSLGQGPEFLIYFQGTGAADDSGLPNDRFFAVRPEGSVSTLKIQRTERGDSAVYLCASATGTSGGELFFGEGSRLTVL.

The V gene is TRBV5-1, the J gene TRBJ1-2; D possibly corresponds to TRBD1 (6 bases). Germline-derived CDR1 and CDR2 are SGHRS and YFSETQ. This CDR3 spans 14 amino acids. V was cut by 4 bases and J by 2 bases, with 12 bases left in between. CDR3: CASSADSPNYGYTF. Here the CDR3 DNA reads TGCGCCAGCAGCGCGGACAGTCCGAACTATGGCTACACCTTC.

This clone has more than one count but fewer than ten. The V and J genes are TRBV18 and TRBJ2-5; D remains unclear. CDR3 length: 13 amino acids. The germline CDR1 and CDR2 sequences are KGHSH and LQKENI. V lost 3 bases, J lost 5 bases, and 10 bases lay in between. The DNA of the CDR3 is TGTGCCAGCTCACCCCCCGGTCGGGAGACCCAGTACTTC. This encodes CASSPPGRETQYF.

This chain connects TRBV2 to TRBJ1-1, with TRBD1 matching 8 bases. Germline assignment: CDR1 SNHLY and CDR2 FYNNEI. The CDR3 has 16 residues. The V and J ends lost 2 bases and 5 bases, in that order; junction bases with no gene match: 10. CDR3: CASSETSGQGITEAFF. The CDR3 bases are TGTGCCAGCAGTGAAACTTCCGGACAGGGTATTACTGAAGCTTTCTTT.

The chain carries TRBV5-1 and TRBJ2-5; D is undetermined. TRBJ2-7 explains the end of the DNA better; the J call may be wrong. The germline CDR1 and CDR2 sequences are SGHRS and YFSETQ. This CDR3 has 12 amino acids. The CDR3 loop is CASSLNYYEQYF. Written as DNA, the CDR3 is TGCGCCAGCAGCCTGAATTACTACGAGCAGTACTTC.

This chain uses TRBV7-3 with TRBJ1-1; TRBD1 matches 8 bases. The CDR3 spans 14 residues. V trimming: 5 bases; J trimming: 2 bases; junction bases outside the gene matches: 4. The V gene's germline CDR1 is SGHTA and CDR2 FQGTGA. This CDR3 is CASSPGQANTEAFF. In DNA, the CDR3 is TGTGCCAGCAGCCCGGGACAGGCAAACACTGAAGCTTTCTTT.

A few counts support this clone. The J gene is TRBJ2-7, the V gene TRBV19; 8 bases are a match to TRBD1. Germline V gives CDR1 LNHDA, CDR2 SQIVND (reference sequence). V lost 5 bases, J lost 3 bases, and 3 bases stayed unmatched. The CDR3 runs to 13 residues. Here the CDR3 reads CASSLGQVYEQYF. The CDR3 bases are TGTGCCAGTAGTTTGGGACAGGTCTACGAGCAGTACTTC.